Following are 23 T cell receptor beta chains from one sample sequenced in a study of T cells in women clearing cervical HPV infection. Sequenced by immunoSEQ multiplex PCR; TCRdb stores in-frame clones only, minus some. The sample has 25,000 or so clones. The specimen was blood buffy coat. The receptors were sampled from a woman aged 18 to 75 with a cervical HPV16 infection that either progressed to CIN3+ or cleared (not recorded which).

Regarding this clone: The read stops 3 residues short of the end of the CDR3; the missing end is completed from the germline J gene. This chain uses TRBV6-2 or TRBV6-3 with TRBJ1-2; D possibly corresponds to TRBD1 (6 bases). Germline V gene data show CDR1 as MNHEY and CDR2 as SVGEGT. There are 14 residues in the CDR3. The CDR3 reads CASSSAGADYDYTF. The CDR3 bases that were read are TGTGCCAGCAGCTCGGCGGGGGCGGACTACGAC.

As to this clone: The read terminates 3 residues before the CDR3 end, so the remaining end is supplied by the germline J gene. The rearrangement joins TRBV5-4 to TRBJ2-7; TRBD2 agrees at 13 bases. V was clipped by 3 bases and J by 5 bases; unmatched bases: 5. The germline V gene has CDR1 SGHNT and CDR2 YYREEE (reference sequence). This CDR3 is built from 15 residues. The CDR3 bases that were read are TGTGCCAGCAGCTACCGGACTAGCGGGAGCCACGAG. This sequence encodes CASSYRTSGSHE. The whole CDR3 protein is CASSYRTSGSHEQYF.

With respect to this clone: The read ends 3 residues shy of where the CDR3 ends; the end is completed using the germline J gene. The genes are TRBV5-1 and TRBJ2-3, with D perhaps matching TRBD1 (6 bases). The CDR3 loop spans 12 amino acids. Trimming cost V 5 bases and J 3 bases, with 7 bases left between them. The V gene's germline CDR1 is SGHRS and CDR2 YFSETQ. Partial CDR3 DNA: TGCGCCAGCAGGCAGGGGACAGATACG. Residues: CASRQGTDT. The full CDR3 reads CASRQGTDTQYF. The whole variable domain, remainder taken from reference TRBV5-1 and TRBJ2-3, is KAGVTQTPRYLIKTRGQQVTLSCSPISGHRSVSWYQQTPGQGLQFLFEYFSETQRNKGNFPGRFSGRQFSNSRSEMNVSTLELGDSALYLCASRQGTDTQYFGPGTRLTVL.

A note on this clone: The read ends 3 residues before the CDR3 terminus; that terminus is restored from the germline J gene. The V and J genes are TRBV5-8 and TRBJ2-3; a possible D gene is TRBD1 (5 bases). The CDR3 loop spans 14 amino acids. Per germline, CDR1 SGHTS and CDR2 YDEGEE. V was pared by 1 base and J by 4 bases, with 10 bases between. The CDR3 sequence is CASSLLGRADTQYF. Incomplete CDR3 DNA: TGTGCCAGCAGCTTGCTGGGGCGCGCAGATACG.

The part of the CDR3 DNA that was read is TGTGCCAGCAGCTTAAGGGCCGGGACAGGGGCCACCGGGGAG. Its protein product is CASSLRAGTGATGE. The entire CDR3 sequence reads CASSLRAGTGATGELFF. The J gene is TRBJ2-2, the V gene TRBV7-3; 10 bases are a match to TRBD1. The sequenced fragment ends 3 residues before the CDR3 boundary, so the rest is inferred from the germline J gene. Germline V lookup: CDR1 SGHTA, CDR2 FQGTGA. V shed 1 base and J 4 bases; nucleotides not matched to a gene: 6. This CDR3 is built from 17 residues.

Note on this clone: The read comes to an end 3 residues before the CDR3 does, leaving the germline J gene to fill in the end. The chain has TRBV7-6 and TRBJ1-1; perhaps TRBD1 as D (5 bases). CDR1 and CDR2 from the germline V gene are SGHVS and FNYEAQ. CDR3 length: 12 amino acids. V was trimmed by 8 bases and J by 7 bases, leaving 14 bases between them. CDR3 residues: CASFGGFGEAFF. The DNA read from the CDR3 is TGTGCCAGCTTCGGGGGTTTTGGTGAA.

Regarding this clone: The read halts 3 residues ahead of the CDR3 end, with the missing end drawn from the germline J gene. The chain recombines TRBV20-1 with TRBJ1-3; 9 bases align to TRBD1. CDR1 DFQATT and CDR2 SNEGSKA come from the germline V gene (reference sequence). This CDR3 region has 13 residues. V lost 4 bases, J lost 7 bases, and 5 bases stayed unmatched. Here the CDR3 reads CSATTGGRNTIYF. The DNA read from the CDR3 is TGCAGTGCTACTACAGGGGGCAGGAACACC.

As concerns this clone: The read ends 3 residues early relative to the CDR3; the germline J gene fills the gap. The chain uses TRBV29-1 and TRBJ2-5, with D hard to call. This CDR3 contains 14 residues. V lost 4 bases and J lost 2, with 14 bases in between. Germline loops: CDR1 SQVTM, CDR2 ANQGSEA. CDR3 in amino acids: CSVAPRFLQETQYF. The sequenced CDR3 bases are TGCAGCGTTGCCCCTCGGTTCCTGCAAGAGACC. The whole variable domain, filled in from reference TRBV29-1 and TRBJ2-5, reads SAVISQKPSRDICQRGTSLTIQCQVDSQVTMMFWYRQQPGQSLTLIATANQGSEATYESGFVIDKFPISRPNLTFSTLTVSNMSPEDSSIYLCSVAPRFLQETQYFGPGTRLLVL.

Partial CDR3 DNA: TGTGCCAGCAGTTTAACAGGTCCGGTGAAATACGAG. It codes for CASSLTGPVKYE. The whole CDR3 protein reads CASSLTGPVKYEQYF. The chain joins TRBV7-9 to TRBJ2-7, with D perhaps matching TRBD1 (5 bases). From the germline J gene comes the end of the CDR3, since the read stops 3 residues before it. This CDR3 region has 15 residues. Deletions cut 6 bases from V and 4 bases from J, with 19 bases between. Per the germline V gene, CDR1 is SEHNR and CDR2 is FQNEAQ (reference sequence).

On this clone: The CDR3 end is not reached by the read, which stops 3 residues before it; the germline J gene fills it in. This chain uses TRBV7-6 with TRBJ2-1, with 11 bases that match TRBD1. The CDR3 loop spans 16 amino acids. CDR1 is SGHVS and CDR2 is FNYEAQ in the germline V gene. V lost 5 bases, J lost 4 bases, and 7 bases stayed unmatched. The sequenced CDR3 bases are TGTGCCAGCAGCCCCCTCGGGACAGGGGGGTACAATGAG. This encodes CASSPLGTGGYNE. The entire CDR3 protein is CASSPLGTGGYNEQFF.

With regard to this clone: The missing CDR3 end, 3 residues past where the read stops, is filled in from the germline J gene. J is TRBJ1-3 and V is TRBV11-2; no clear D gene. Germline V gene lookup returns CDR1 SGHAT and CDR2 FQNNGV. The V end lost 2 bases, the J end lost 4 bases, and 9 bases lay between the germline ends. CDR3 length equals 14 residues. Incomplete CDR3 DNA: TGTGCCAGCAGCTTAAGTCTTGCGGGAAACACC. Its translation: CASSLSLAGNT. The entire CDR3 protein reads CASSLSLAGNTIYF.

Notes on this clone: At one end, the junction sequence differs from germline, possibly due to a read error. The CDR3 is cut off 3 residues early in the read; its end comes from the germline J gene. The sample contains more than one DNA sequence encoding this CDR3. This sequence joins TRBV2 and TRBJ1-3; the match to TRBD1 covers 10 bases. The V gene's germline CDR1 is SNHLY and CDR2 FYNNEI. This CDR3 comprises 15 residues. The part of the CDR3 DNA that was read is TGTGCCAGCAGCCGGGACAGGGGCTCTGGAAACACA. Encoded protein: CASSRDRGSGNT. The full CDR3 reads CASSRDRGSGNTIYF.

Turning to this clone: The CDR3 extends 3 residues past the end of the read, so its final part is completed from the germline J gene. The genes are TRBV7-2 and TRBJ1-1; 8 nucleotides agree with TRBD1. CDR1 and CDR2 from the germline V gene are SGHTA and FQGNSA. The V segment lost 4 bases and the J segment 4 bases; nucleotides outside the gene matches: 5. CDR3 length: 14 residues. CDR3 DNA (partial): TGTGCCAGCAGCTCACAGGGGGGAGGCACTGAA. It translates to CASSSQGGGTE. The whole CDR3 region reads CASSSQGGGTEAFF.

Of note for this clone: The sequence runs out 3 residues before the end of the CDR3; the remainder is reconstructed from the germline J gene. The chain uses TRBV6-2 or TRBV6-3 and TRBJ2-3; 8 nucleotides align to TRBD1. CDR3 length: 15 amino acids. Germline assignment: CDR1 MNHEY and CDR2 SVGEGT. The sequenced CDR3 bases are TGTGCCAGCAGTCAAGGGACAGGATTCAATCAGCCG. This gives the protein CASSQGTGFNQP. The whole CDR3 protein reads CASSQGTGFNQPQYF.

For this clone: The CDR3 extends 3 residues past the end of the read, so its final part is completed from the germline J gene. The V and J genes are TRBV7-2 and TRBJ2-7; D perhaps matches TRBD1 (5 bases). CDR3 length equals 13 residues. V lost 0 bases to trimming and J lost 4 bases, with 7 bases between them. Germline V gene data show CDR1 as SGHTA and CDR2 as FQGNSA. CDR3 bases read: TGTGCCAGCAGCTTAGCGAAGGGGTACGAG. Residues: CASSLAKGYE. The complete CDR3 reads CASSLAKGYEQYF.

A remark on this clone: The read gets to within 3 residues of the CDR3 end, and the germline J gene fills in the rest. The chain links TRBV19 to TRBJ1-1, with 7 bases lining up with TRBD1. There are 15 residues in the CDR3. Germline CDR1 LNHDA, CDR2 SQIVND (reference sequence). V lost 1 base, J lost 4 bases, and 6 bases stayed unmatched. CDR3 in amino acids: CASSIAGTVGTEAFF. The covered CDR3 bases are TGTGCCAGTAGTATAGCCGGGACAGTGGGCACTGAA.

On this clone: Read sequence stops 3 residues before the CDR3 end, and the germline J gene provides the missing end. The V call is TRBV7-9, the J call TRBJ1-2; D ambiguous. The CDR3 is made up of 14 amino acids. Per the germline V gene, CDR1 is SEHNR and CDR2 is FQNEAQ (reference sequence). CDR3 loop: CACGLADFYNDYTF. The sequenced CDR3 bases are TGTGCCTGCGGGCTAGCGGACTTCTACAATGAC.

Concerning this clone itself: The read ends 3 residues shy of where the CDR3 ends; the end is completed using the germline J gene. The chain is built from TRBV2 and TRBJ2-5; 9 nucleotides agree with TRBD1. The CDR3 is 13 residues long. Looked up from germline, CDR1 is SNHLY and CDR2 is FYNNEI. The junction had 3 bases not matched to a gene; V was cut back by 6 bases and J by 4 bases. CDR3 residues: CASRVTGGETQYF. The covered CDR3 bases are TGTGCCAGCAGGGTGACAGGGGGAGAGACC.

About this clone itself: The read terminates 3 residues before the CDR3 end, so the remaining end is supplied by the germline J gene. This rearrangement joins TRBV6-2 or TRBV6-3 to TRBJ2-5; 10 positions agree with TRBD2. The ends lost 6 bases at V and 1 base at J; junction bases unmatched: 11. Germline V gene sequence: CDR1 MNHEY, CDR2 SVGEGT. The CDR3 loop spans 17 amino acids. The part of the CDR3 DNA that was read is TGTGCCAGCAGCCGCGCTCTAGCGGGGGCCCTCCAAGAGACC. It is translated as CASSRALAGALQET. In full, the CDR3 reads CASSRALAGALQETQYF.

About this clone: Read data end 3 residues before the CDR3 end; the end is taken from the germline J gene. The chain is built from TRBV20-1 and TRBJ1-2, with 9 bases fitting TRBD1. The CDR3 sequence is 16 residues long. Trimming cost V 1 base and J 0 bases; bases outside gene matches: 6. CDR1 is DFQATT, CDR2 SNEGSKA, per germline (reference sequence). The CDR3 reads CSARGSGTGTNYGYTF. The DNA read from the CDR3 is TGCAGTGCTAGAGGATCCGGGACAGGGACTAACTATGGC.

In the case of this clone: The DNA ends 3 residues before the CDR3 does, and the rest of the CDR3 is filled in from the germline J gene. V is TRBV2 and J is TRBJ2-3; a possible D gene is TRBD2 (6 bases). CDR3 length: 13 residues. V was trimmed by 5 bases and J by 8 bases, leaving 14 bases between them. Germline V lookup: CDR1 SNHLY, CDR2 FYNNEI. This CDR3 is CASSPKVGGTQYF. CDR3 DNA (partial): TGTGCCAGCAGTCCTAAGGTGGGGGGTACG. Full variable domain (remainder filled in from reference TRBV2 and TRBJ2-3): EPEVTQTPSHQVTQMGQEVILRCVPISNHLYFYWYRQILGQKVEFLVSFYNNEISEKSEIFDDQFSVERPDGSNFTLKIRSTKLEDSAMYFCASSPKVGGTQYFGPGTRLTVL.

As concerns this clone: Sequencing ends 3 residues short of the CDR3 end; the germline J gene provides the rest. The rearrangement uses TRBV30 and TRBJ1-6; weak D call: TRBD1 (5 bases). CDR3 size: 16 residues. Trimming left V 2 bases short and J 8 bases short, with 19 bases between. Germline assignment: CDR1 GTSNPN and CDR2 SVGIG (reference sequence). The CDR3 DNA, read in part, is TGTGCCTGGAGTTTGGCCAGGGTCCTTCTGTATTCACCC. Translated, it gives CAWSLARVLLYSP. The entire CDR3 sequence reads CAWSLARVLLYSPLHF.

In the case of this clone: The CDR3 end is not reached by the read, which stops 3 residues before it; the germline J gene fills it in. V usage is TRBV5-1 and J usage is TRBJ1-5, with D maybe TRBD1 (6 bases). This CDR3 contains 14 residues. The germline V gene encodes CDR1 SGHRS and CDR2 YFSETQ. The germline V and J ends were trimmed by 0 bases and 6 bases, with 10 bases remaining between them. The CDR3 here is CASSLVGGLQPQHF. The CDR3 bases that were read are TGCGCCAGCAGCTTGGTGGGGGGGCTTCAGCCC.